The entry below gives a single TCR beta chain sequence along with its context. TCRdb's copy holds only in-frame clones and misses some; the assay was immunoSEQ multiplex PCR. The data show 150,000 to 200,000 clones, about nine tenths seen once. The entry originates in a study of control samples from healthy donors and cancer patients. The CDR3 is made up of 13 amino acids. V lost 3 bases, J lost 0 bases, and 6 bases lay in between. The germline CDR1 and CDR2 sequences are DFQATT and SNEGSKA (reference sequence). This receptor was taken from a middle-aged woman in good health. Source material: blood. The V gene is TRBV20-1, the J gene TRBJ1-5; D gene unclear. The CDR3 nucleotides read TGCAGTGCTAGTAGTGATAGCAATCAGCCCCAGCATTTT. It is translated as CSASSDSNQPQHF.